This T cell receptor beta chain was captured in a study of OX40 agonist ivuxolimab in advanced cancers. General study findings and limits: CD8+ T cells showed, on average, more clonal expansion than CD4+ cells. Doses of 0.1 to 3.0 mg/kg were accompanied by clonal expansion of CD4+ and CD8+ blood T cells by week 6.

Germline-derived CDR1 and CDR2 are MNHNY and SVGAGI (reference sequence). The CDR3 sequence is 12 residues long. The V end was cut by 5 bases, the J end by 8 bases, with 10 bases between. Sequenced by immunoSEQ multiplex PCR; TCRdb stores in-frame clones only, minus some. The sample records 40,000 to 45,000 clones, roughly 80% being singletons. For this clone: The antigen is unknown.

Blood got drawn at baseline, again on cycle 4 day 1, and then on cycle 7 day 1. Sequencing used CD4+ or CD8+ T cells sorted from blood, obtained in a trial of the OX40 agonist ivuxolimab. The clonotype comes from an adult with an advanced solid tumor such as melanoma, head and neck, liver or kidney cancer. The chain employs TRBV6-6 and TRBJ2-1; D uncertain. CDR3 coding DNA: TGTGCCAGCAGTCGGTCCCAGGATGAGCAGTTCTTC. Translating gives CASSRSQDEQFF.